These T cell receptor beta chains were read from a single sample in a study of blood T cells in healthy people across ages. One entry per CDR3 protein, called by TCRdb with MiXCR from the 5' RACE reads. This sample yields fewer than 800,000 distinct CDR3 sequences, of which 21% are seen a single time; approximately 3.7% belongs to the top ten. Sequencing was carried out using blood. These receptors originate from a man in his 70s in good health. The CDR3 runs from the conserved cysteine through the conserved F or W. A D gene is named only where the DNA matches it firmly. Expanded clones get a size class; other rows say once, few or many, or leave the size out.

size | J | V | D | CDR3 | DNA
NA | TRBJ2-7 | TRBV2 | NA | CASLDLQGTYEQYF | TGTGCCAGCTTGGACCTCCAGGGAACCTACGAGCAGTACTTC
few | TRBJ2-1 | TRBV20-1 | TRBD2 | CSAHGGRSEQFF | TGCAGTGCTCACGGGGGGAGAAGTGAGCAGTTCTTC
NA | TRBJ1-4 | TRBV4-1 | NA | CASSQPDGINEKLFF | TGCGCCAGCAGCCAACCGGACGGGATAAATGAAAAACTGTTTTTT
NA | TRBJ2-3 | TRBV11-2 | TRBD2 | CASSFVAGGIDTQYF | TGTGCCAGCAGCTTTGTAGCGGGAGGCATAGATACGCAGTATTTT
NA | TRBJ2-2 | TRBV7-3 | NA | CAISFGGDGELFF | TGTGCCATCAGCTTTGGAGGGGACGGGGAGCTGTTTTTT
NA | TRBJ1-4 | TRBV12-3/TRBV12-4 | TRBD1 | CASSAMDRGNEKLFF | TGTGCCAGCAGTGCTATGGACAGGGGTAATGAAAAACTGTTTTTT
NA | TRBJ1-3 | TRBV9 | NA | CASSPRQASGNTIYF | TGTGCCAGCAGCCCGCGACAGGCCTCTGGAAACACCATATATTTT
NA | TRBJ2-3 | TRBV5-1 | NA | CASSLALGPDTQYF | TGCGCCAGCAGCTTGGCCCTCGGGCCTGATACGCAGTATTTT
few | TRBJ2-1 | TRBV19 | TRBD1 | CASHQGAAYNEQFF | TGTGCCAGCCACCAGGGGGCCGCCTACAATGAGCAGTTCTTC
NA | TRBJ2-7 | TRBV4-1 | TRBD1 | CASSQSGTGNPYEQYF | TGCGCCAGCAGCCAATCCGGGACAGGTAACCCCTACGAGCAGTACTTC
NA | TRBJ2-7 | TRBV5-4 | TRBD2 | CASSQRRGASSYEQYF | TGTGCCAGCAGCCAACGGCGGGGGGCATCCTCCTACGAGCAGTACTTC
few | TRBJ2-5 | TRBV28 | NA | CASSSAEETQYF | TGTGCCAGCAGTTCGGCGGAAGAGACCCAGTACTTC
NA | TRBJ2-5 | TRBV7-2 | NA | CASSRGSGDKYQETQYF | TGTGCCAGCAGCCGAGGGAGCGGGGACAAGTACCAAGAGACCCAGTACTTC
few | TRBJ2-3 | TRBV6-4 | TRBD2 | CASRETSGPTDTQYF | TGTGCCAGCAGGGAGACTAGCGGGCCCACAGATACGCAGTATTTT
NA | TRBJ2-3 | TRBV4-2 | TRBD2 | CASGQEWREEMQYF | TGTGCCAGCGGCCAAGAGTGGCGGGAGGAAATGCAGTATTTT
NA | TRBJ2-5 | TRBV20-1 | TRBD1 | CSARDRGLGGQETQYF | TGCAGTGCTAGAGACAGGGGGCTGGGTGGCCAAGAGACCCAGTACTTC
few | TRBJ2-2 | TRBV3-1 | NA | CASSQGNTGTNTGELFF | TGTGCCAGCAGCCAAGGGAACACAGGGACCAACACCGGGGAGCTGTTTTTT
few | TRBJ1-5 | TRBV20-1 | NA | CSVRSGGQPQHF | TGCAGTGTGCGGAGCGGGGGTCAGCCCCAGCATTTT
NA | TRBJ2-1 | TRBV7-2 | NA | CASSLASSSSYNEQFF | TGTGCCAGCAGCTTAGCGTCATCTAGCTCCTACAATGAGCAGTTCTTC
NA | TRBJ2-3 | TRBV6-5 | TRBD2 | CASTYGRKADTQYF | TGTGCCAGCACTTACGGGAGGAAGGCCGATACGCAGTATTTT
NA | TRBJ1-1 | TRBV5-6 | NA | CASSAWGRRNTEAFF | TGTGCCAGCAGCGCATGGGGGCGTAGGAACACTGAAGCTTTCTTT
few | TRBJ2-3 | TRBV6-5 | NA | CASSPLSGNADTQYF | TGTGCCAGCAGCCCTCTTTCCGGGAACGCAGATACGCAGTATTTT
NA | TRBJ2-5 | TRBV25-1 | TRBD1 | CASNRQGQETQYF | TGTGCCAGCAATCGACAGGGCCAAGAGACCCAGTACTTC
NA | TRBJ2-5 | TRBV7-9 | NA | CASSLAGVLETQYF | TGTGCCAGCAGCTTAGCGGGAGTTTTGGAGACCCAGTACTTC
few | TRBJ2-7 | TRBV5-1 | NA | CASSDGRGSSYEQYF | TGCGCCAGCAGCGATGGGAGGGGGAGCTCCTACGAGCAGTACTTC
NA | TRBJ2-3 | TRBV20-1 | TRBD2 | CSASPRGGSMTDTQYF | TGCAGTGCTAGTCCCCGGGGCGGGAGCATGACAGATACGCAGTATTTT
few | TRBJ2-7 | TRBV21-1 | NA | CASNKQGKYF | TGTGCCAGCAACAAGCAGGGAAAGTACTTC
few | TRBJ2-2 | TRBV28 | TRBD1 | CASSRTGGGTGELFF | TGTGCCAGCAGTAGGACAGGGGGCGGAACCGGGGAGCTGTTTTTT
NA | TRBJ1-1 | TRBV27 | NA | CASRPGHSMRTEAFF | TGTGCCAGCAGACCGGGACATTCAATGAGGACTGAAGCTTTCTTT
NA | TRBJ2-7 | TRBV10-3 | NA | CAISESIRDNEQYF | TGTGCCATCAGTGAGTCGATCAGGGACAACGAGCAGTACTTC
few | TRBJ2-5 | TRBV24-1 | TRBD1 | CATSDGTGRKETQYF | TGTGCCACCAGTGATGGGACAGGCCGAAAAGAGACCCAGTACTTC
NA | TRBJ2-5 | TRBV7-3 | TRBD2 | CASSLTAGGRETQYF | TGTGCCAGCAGCTTAACAGCGGGGGGCAGGGAGACCCAGTACTTC
few | TRBJ1-3 | TRBV9 | NA | CASSVLWTATDRNTIYF | TGTGCCAGCAGCGTATTATGGACAGCTACAGATCGAAACACCATATATTTT
few | TRBJ1-4 | TRBV3-1 | NA | CASSQRFREKLFF | TGTGCCAGCAGCCAAAGGTTCCGCGAAAAACTGTTTTTT
NA | TRBJ2-1 | TRBV7-2 | NA | CASSPQQGRGNEQFF | TGTGCCAGCAGCCCACAACAGGGGAGGGGGAATGAGCAGTTTTTC
NA | TRBJ1-1 | TRBV3-1 | NA | CASSQGPTGKGTEAFF | TGTGCCAGCAGCCAGGGACCAACGGGCAAGGGCACTGAAGCTTTCTTT
NA | TRBJ2-7 | TRBV12-3/TRBV12-4 | TRBD2 | CASSLYSGSLPYEQYF | TGTGCCAGCAGTCTTTATAGCGGGAGCTTACCCTACGAGCAGTACTTC
few | TRBJ2-5 | TRBV3-1 | NA | CASSQRDYQETQYF | TGTGCCAGCAGCCAGCGGGACTACCAAGAGACCCAGTACTTC
few | TRBJ1-4 | TRBV20-1 | NA | CSARGDGDEKLFF | TGCAGTGCTAGAGGGGACGGGGATGAAAAACTGTTTTTT
few | TRBJ1-3 | TRBV4-1 | TRBD1 | CASSLQDRGGNTIYF | TGCGCCAGCAGCCTCCAGGACAGGGGTGGAAACACCATATATTTT
few | TRBJ1-4 | TRBV4-3 | NA | CASSQALGALERMFF | TGCGCCAGCAGCCAAGCGCTTGGGGCCCTTGAAAGGATGTTTTTT
few | TRBJ2-7 | TRBV4-2 | TRBD2 | CASSQPTSGRINEQYF | TGTGCCAGCAGCCAACCGACTAGCGGGAGGATCAACGAGCAGTACTTC
NA | TRBJ2-3 | TRBV6-2/TRBV6-3 | TRBD2 | CASSGLAGTEDTQYF | TGTGCCAGCAGCGGACTAGCGGGAACTGAAGATACGCAGTATTTT
NA | TRBJ2-7 | TRBV20-1 | NA | CSARDKRVSSYEQYF | TGCAGTGCTAGAGATAAGCGGGTGAGCTCCTACGAGCAGTACTTC
NA | TRBJ2-2 | TRBV7-2 | NA | CASSFRRNTGELFF | TGTGCCAGCAGCTTCAGGCGGAACACCGGGGAGCTGTTTTTT
few | TRBJ1-6 | TRBV7-2 | NA | CASSLDWSPLHF | TGTGCCAGCAGCTTAGATTGGTCACCCCTCCACTTT
NA | TRBJ2-5 | TRBV5-1 | TRBD1 | CASSISGTGGVQYF | TGCGCCAGCAGCATTTCCGGGACAGGGGGAGTGCAGTACTTC
NA | TRBJ2-1 | TRBV5-1 | TRBD2 | CASSLIAGALGNEQFF | TGCGCCAGCAGCTTGATAGCGGGAGCCCTCGGCAATGAGCAGTTCTTC
NA | TRBJ1-6 | TRBV2 | NA | CASSDWMTDNSPLHF | TGTGCCAGCAGTGATTGGATGACAGATAATTCACCCCTCCACTTT
NA | TRBJ2-1 | TRBV12-3/TRBV12-4 | NA | CASSRQTSSYNEQFF | TGTGCCAGCAGTAGACAGACTAGCTCCTACAATGAGCAGTTCTTC